The subject of this entry is one T cell receptor beta chain. What it recognizes is unknown. CDR1 is SGHTA and CDR2 is FQGNSA in the germline V gene. V was pared by 4 bases and J by 1 base, with 8 bases of the junction left unmatched. The CDR3 runs 17 residues. Reverse transcription of all isolated RNA meant that expressed TCRB transcripts were sequenced. Generated by immunoSEQ multiplex PCR, the TCRdb table keeps only in-frame clones and is missing some. The table lists approximately 270,000 clones, 14% of them singletons. The record originates from a study of beta chain features in type 1 diabetes. Notes on the study in general: In all four CD4+ subsets, TCRB CDR3 length was significantly, moderately reduced in type 1 diabetes. With patients and controls alike, PCR might favor shorter templates to an equal degree. Patients showed naive, central memory and Treg TCRB repertoires that appeared more similar than those of healthy donors.

CD4+ naive, central memory, regulatory and stem cell-like memory cells were sorted via CD45RO/CCR7/CD25/CD127/CD95/CD27. Sequenced material: naive CD4+ T cells from blood. This sequence joins TRBV7-2 and TRBJ2-2, with 8 bases aligning to TRBD2. The receptor's source is a man aged 25 to 40 with type 1 diabetes. The CDR3 region has the DNA TGTGCCAGCAGCTCGGGCCGACTAGCGCAGAACACCGGGGAGCTGTTTTTT. Translated: CASSSGRLAQNTGELFF.